The 18 T cell receptor beta chains in this list originate from one sample, sequenced in a study of shared clonotypes between healthy human individuals. Sequencing used immunoSEQ multiplex PCR; TCRdb keeps in-frame clones, though not all of them. The sample lists approximately 1.1 million clones, more than 75% seen once, with 0.4% to 0.55% in the top ten. Sample: memory CD4+ T cells from PBMCs. Noted subset: CD45RA-negative fraction. Receptor source: a man aged 18-30 years in good health. Some clones in this sample may be carry-over from other donors' samples.

The rearrangement joins TRBV6-4 to TRBJ2-1; 16 bases map to TRBD2. CDR3 length: 15 amino acids. Germline V gene lookup returns CDR1 MRHNA and CDR2 SNTAGT. V was clipped by 4 bases and J by 10 bases; unmatched bases: 4. The CDR3 nucleotides are TGTGCCAGCAGTGCCGGGACTAGCGGGGGGGGAGAGCAGTTCTTC. This gives the protein CASSAGTSGGGEQFF.

V usage is TRBV21-1 and J usage is TRBJ2-1. TRBV21-1 is tagged as a pseudogene. The CDR3 consists of 16 residues. The CDR3 spells CASSKIGVALYNEQFF. DNA of the CDR3: TGTGCCAGCAGTAAAATAGGGGTAGCGCTGTACAATGAGCAGTTCTTC.

This clone has a count of ten or more. Other DNA variants within this sample encode the same CDR3. The genes are TRBV5-1 and TRBJ2-5; no clear D gene. The V gene lost 4 bases and the J gene lost 1 base, with 2 bases spanning the gap. The CDR3 is 11 residues long. The germline V gene has CDR1 SGHRS and CDR2 YFSETQ. The CDR3 DNA sequence: TGCGCCAGCAGCCTCCAAGAGACCCAGTACTTC. Its translation: CASSLQETQYF. Supplemented by reference TRBV5-1 and TRBJ2-5, the full variable domain reads KAGVTQTPRYLIKTRGQQVTLSCSPISGHRSVSWYQQTPGQGLQFLFEYFSETQRNKGNFPGRFSGRQFSNSRSEMNVSTLELGDSALYLCASSLQETQYFGPGTRLLVL.

The chain employs TRBV28 and TRBJ2-1; TRBD2 aligns across 12 bases. This CDR3 has 18 residues. After removal of 3 bases from V and 9 bases from J, the junction contained 15 bases not matched to a gene. The germline V gene encodes CDR1 MDHEN and CDR2 SYDVKM. The CDR3 loop is CASSFPLTSGSIGVEQFF. CDR3 DNA sequence: TGTGCCAGCAGTTTCCCCCTGACTAGCGGGAGTATTGGGGTTGAGCAGTTCTTC.

The rearrangement links TRBV5-6 to TRBJ1-5, with TRBD1 as a possible D gene (6 bases). This CDR3 region has 14 residues. V was clipped by 4 bases and J by 6 bases, with 14 bases between them. Germline V gives CDR1 SGHDT, CDR2 YYEEEE. This chain's CDR3 is CASSLWTERQPQHF. DNA of the CDR3: TGTGCCAGCAGCCTCTGGACAGAACGTCAGCCCCAGCATTTT.

The CDR3 spells CASRADRGTDTQYF. CDR3 in DNA: TGTGCCAGCAGGGCGGACAGGGGTACAGATACGCAGTATTTT. The V gene is TRBV2, the J gene TRBJ2-3; 9 positions agree with TRBD1. V gave up 6 bases and J gave up 3 bases; unmatched junction bases: 4. The CDR3 covers 14 residues. The germline gives CDR1 SNHLY, CDR2 FYNNEI.

This chain links TRBV14 with TRBJ2-7; D gene unclear. The V gene lost 4 bases and the J gene lost 3 bases, with 7 bases spanning the gap. The V gene's germline CDR1 is SGHDN and CDR2 FVKESK. The CDR3 extends over 12 amino acids. CDR3 coding DNA: TGTGCCAGCAGCCTACTAAGCTACGAGCAGTACTTC. Residues: CASSLLSYEQYF. Combining the CDR3 with reference TRBV14 and TRBJ2-7 gives the whole variable domain EAGVTQFPSHSVIEKGQTVTLRCDPISGHDNLYWYRRVMGKEIKFLLHFVKESKQDESGMPNNRFLAERTGGTYSTLKVQPAELEDSGVYFCASSLLSYEQYFGPGTRLTVT.

The chain employs TRBV6-5 and TRBJ1-5, with D maybe TRBD1 (5 bases). This CDR3 spans 15 amino acids. Germline V gene lookup returns CDR1 MNHEY and CDR2 SVGAGI. The V and J ends lost 9 bases and 4 bases respectively, with 19 bases between them. The DNA of the CDR3 is TGTGCCAGTCAACGGGACCTAGCGGGAAATCAGCCCCAGCATTTT. It yields the protein CASQRDLAGNQPQHF.

The chain recombines TRBV19 with TRBJ2-7; 7 nucleotides match TRBD2. The CDR3 covers 18 residues. J gave up 6 bases and V 4 bases, and 21 bases lay outside the gene matches. Germline CDR1 and CDR2: LNHDA and SQIVND (reference sequence). The CDR3 coding sequence is TGTGCCAGTAGTACACAAACTTCTCGACTAGCCGGTTTTGTCGAGCAGTACTTC. It is translated as CASSTQTSRLAGFVEQYF.

The CDR3 nucleotides are TGCAGCGTAGAGGACGGGACAGATACGCAGTATTTT. Its translation: CSVEDGTDTQYF. The chain employs TRBV29-1 and TRBJ2-3; the D is unclear. This CDR3 has 12 amino acids. V lost 6 bases and J lost 3, with 10 bases in between. Germline CDR1 is SQVTM and CDR2 is ANQGSEA.

The chain joins TRBV7-2 to TRBJ2-5; D is possibly TRBD1 or TRBD2 (5 bases each). Looked up from germline, CDR1 is SGHTA and CDR2 is FQGNSA. This CDR3 is 14 amino acids long. Trimming took 3 bases from V and 2 from J, leaving 10 bases between them. The CDR3 bases are TGTGCCAGCAGCTTCCGGGGCCCACAAGAGACCCAGTACTTC. Residues: CASSFRGPQETQYF. Complete variable domain (other parts from reference TRBV7-2 and TRBJ2-5): GAGVSQSPSNKVTEKGKDVELRCDPISGHTALYWYRQSLGQGLEFLIYFQGNSAPDKSGLPSDRFSAERTGGSVSTLTIQRTQQEDSAVYLCASSFRGPQETQYFGPGTRLLVL.

This clone appeared a single time. The chain recombines TRBV21-1 with TRBJ2-1; the table's TRBD2 call for D was not verified on the DNA. TRBV21-1 is reported as a pseudogene. The CDR3 runs 15 residues. This chain's CDR3 is CASSIREGPYNEQFF. CDR3 sequence (DNA): TGTGCCAGCAGCATTAGGGAGGGCCCCTACAATGAGCAGTTCTTC.

This clone was seen only once. The rearrangement joins TRBV28 to TRBJ1-2; no clear D gene. CDR3 size: 12 residues. Germline lookup yields CDR1 MDHEN and CDR2 SYDVKM. V gave up 7 bases and J gave up 8 bases, with 14 bases separating them. CDR3 sequence: CASKVPPYGYTF. The CDR3 nucleotides are TGTGCCAGCAAAGTCCCTCCCTACGGCTACACCTTC.

The gene calls are TRBV12-5 and TRBJ2-1, with 12 nucleotides matching TRBD2. This CDR3 region has 17 residues. Germline V lookup: CDR1 LGHNT, CDR2 FRNRAP. Trimming took 2 bases from V and 4 from J; bases not matched to a gene: 6. Here the CDR3 DNA reads TGTGCTAGTGGTTTGTCACGGACTAGCGGGACATACAATGAGCAGTTCTTC. Translated, it gives CASGLSRTSGTYNEQFF. The variable domain in full, completed from reference TRBV12-5 and TRBJ2-1, reads DARVTQTPRHKVTEMGQEVTMRCQPILGHNTVFWYRQTMMQGLELLAYFRNRAPLDDSGMPKDRFSAEMPDATLATLKIQPSEPRDSAVYFCASGLSRTSGTYNEQFFGPGTRLTVL.

The rearrangement uses TRBV19 and TRBJ2-1, with 12 bases lining up with TRBD2. Germline V CDR1 and CDR2: LNHDA, SQIVND (reference sequence). J lost 3 bases, V lost 11 bases, and 11 bases had no gene match. The CDR3 spans 16 residues. The CDR3 region has the DNA TGTGCCTCCAAGGGCCGGACTAGCGGGAACTACAATGAGCAGTTCTTC. Translated, it gives CASKGRTSGNYNEQFF.

DNA of the CDR3: TGTGCCAGCAGTTTATTGGGAAGGGAAGCTTTCTTT. This encodes CASSLLGREAFF. This chain links TRBV28 with TRBJ1-1; D ambiguous. V gave up 1 base and J gave up 8 bases, with 8 bases separating them. The CDR3 consists of 12 residues. Germline V gene data show CDR1 as MDHEN and CDR2 as SYDVKM. Full variable domain (missing parts from reference TRBV28 and TRBJ1-1): DVKVTQSSRYLVKRTGEKVFLECVQDMDHENMFWYRQDPGLGLRLIYFSYDVKMKEKGDIPEGYSVSREKKERFSLILESASTNQTSMYLCASSLLGREAFFGQGTRLTVV.

V is TRBV30 and J is TRBJ2-7, with D possibly TRBD2 on 7 matching bases. The germline CDR1 and CDR2 sequences are GTSNPN and SVGIG (reference sequence). The V end lost 5 bases, the J end lost 6 bases, and 17 bases lay between the germline ends. The CDR3 has 13 residues. In nucleotides, the CDR3 is TGTGCCTGGGCGAGGGGGGGCCCTGTCGAGCAGTACTTC. Amino acids: CAWARGGPVEQYF.

This clone turned up a few times. The chain employs TRBV2 and TRBJ2-2; the D is unclear. V dropped 4 bases and J dropped 3 bases, with 9 bases sitting between them. CDR1 is SNHLY, CDR2 FYNNEI, per germline. The CDR3 runs 14 residues. The CDR3 reads CASSGTSDTGELFF. CDR3 in DNA: TGTGCCAGCAGTGGAACTTCCGACACCGGGGAGCTGTTTTTT.